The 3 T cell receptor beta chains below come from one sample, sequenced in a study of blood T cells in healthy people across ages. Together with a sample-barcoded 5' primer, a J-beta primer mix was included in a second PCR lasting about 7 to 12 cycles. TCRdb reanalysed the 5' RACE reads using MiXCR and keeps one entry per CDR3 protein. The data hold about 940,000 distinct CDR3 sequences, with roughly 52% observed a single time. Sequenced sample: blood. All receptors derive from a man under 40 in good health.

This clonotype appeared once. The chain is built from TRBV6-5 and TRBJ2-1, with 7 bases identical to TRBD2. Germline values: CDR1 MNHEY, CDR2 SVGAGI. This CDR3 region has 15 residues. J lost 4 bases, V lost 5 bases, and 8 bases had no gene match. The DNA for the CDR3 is TGTGCCAGCAGTGGGGGGGTCGCGGGGTACAATGAGCAGTTCTTC. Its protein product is CASSGGVAGYNEQFF.

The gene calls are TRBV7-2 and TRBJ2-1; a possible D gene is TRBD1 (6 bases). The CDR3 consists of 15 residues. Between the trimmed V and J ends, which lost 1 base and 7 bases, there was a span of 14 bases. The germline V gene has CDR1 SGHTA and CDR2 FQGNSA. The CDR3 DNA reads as TGTGCCAGCAGCTTAGGGGGGCCTTATGGGAATGAGCAGTTCTTC. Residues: CASSLGGPYGNEQFF.

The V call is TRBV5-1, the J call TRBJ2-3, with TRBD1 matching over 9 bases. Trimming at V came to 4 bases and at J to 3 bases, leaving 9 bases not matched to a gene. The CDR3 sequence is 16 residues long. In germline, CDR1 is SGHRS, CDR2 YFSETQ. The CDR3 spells CASSPAEGQGTDTQYF. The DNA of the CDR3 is TGCGCCAGCAGCCCAGCCGAGGGACAGGGAACAGATACGCAGTATTTT.